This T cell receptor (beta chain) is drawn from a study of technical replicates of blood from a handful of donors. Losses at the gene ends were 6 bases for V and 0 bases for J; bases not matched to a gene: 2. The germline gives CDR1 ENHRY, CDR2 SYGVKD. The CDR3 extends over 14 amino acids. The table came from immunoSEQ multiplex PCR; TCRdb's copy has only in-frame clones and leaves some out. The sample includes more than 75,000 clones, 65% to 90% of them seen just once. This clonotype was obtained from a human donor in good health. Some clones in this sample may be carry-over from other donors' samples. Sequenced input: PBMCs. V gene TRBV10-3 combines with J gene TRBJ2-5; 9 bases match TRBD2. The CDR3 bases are TGTGCCATCAGGGCTAGCGGGAACCAAGAGACCCAGTACTTC. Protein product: CAIRASGNQETQYF.